These 21 T cell receptor beta chains originate from one sample sequenced in a study of molecular identifiers for immune sequencing clone quantification. TCRdb reanalysed the PCR reads using MiXCR and keeps one entry per CDR3 protein. This sample yields some 65,000 distinct CDR3 sequences, of which around a sixth are seen a single time; roughly 1.6% belongs to the top ten. The sequenced sample consisted of naive CD8+ T cells from blood, with Jurkat cell RNA spiked in. Subset of the sample: FACS-sorted CD8+CD4-CCR7+CD45RA+ naive T cells. The receptors here all came from a human donor in good health. Some libraries in this study had Jurkat cell RNA spiked in.

The V and J genes are TRBV28 and TRBJ2-2; weak D call: TRBD1 (6 bases). V lost 6 bases and J 0 bases, leaving 8 bases between the germline ends. This CDR3 has 14 amino acids. Looked up from germline, CDR1 is MDHEN and CDR2 is SYDVKM. The CDR3 bases are TGTGCCAGCAGGGGGACAACGAACACCGGGGAGCTGTTTTTT. It codes for CASRGTTNTGELFF.

The chain has TRBV4-1 and TRBJ2-1, with D possibly being TRBD2 (6 bases). Germline CDR1 is MGHRA and CDR2 is YSYEKL. V lost 3 bases and J 3 bases, leaving 9 bases between the germline ends. The CDR3 covers 14 residues. CDR3 amino acids: CASSQGLVYNEQFF. Here the CDR3 DNA reads TGCGCCAGCAGCCAGGGACTTGTCTACAATGAGCAGTTCTTC.

The sample holds many counts of this clonotype. The chain links TRBV28 to TRBJ1-2, with TRBD1 identical over 10 bases. This CDR3 is 20 amino acids long. The trim removed 3 bases at V and 2 bases at J, leaving 18 bases unmatched. CDR1 MDHEN and CDR2 SYDVKM come from the germline V gene. CDR3 DNA: TGTGCCAGCAGTTTGGGCCAGTTAATGACAGGGGGCAATTTGAACTATGGCTACACCTTC. Amino acids: CASSLGQLMTGGNLNYGYTF.

Comment on this clonotype: This clone may be a read error of a much larger clone one base away. This chain connects TRBV13 to TRBJ2-7, with 9 bases fitting TRBD1. CDR1 is PRHDT and CDR2 is FYEKMQ in the germline V gene (reference sequence). V was pared by 5 bases and J by 2 bases, with 7 bases of the junction left unmatched. The CDR3 consists of 15 residues. CDR3 region: CASSPWTGAAYEQYF. In DNA form, the CDR3 reads TGTGCCAGCAGCCCGTGGACAGGGGCAGCCTACGAGCAGTACTTC.

This clonotype was recorded a few times. The V call is TRBV7-9, the J call TRBJ2-7; no clear D. The germline V gene has CDR1 SEHNR and CDR2 FQNEAQ (reference sequence). This CDR3 is 15 amino acids long. Trimming removed 5 bases at V and 2 bases at J, with 16 bases between. Here the CDR3 reads CASSGGEPQTYEQYF. The CDR3, as DNA: TGTGCCAGCAGCGGTGGGGAACCCCAAACCTACGAGCAGTACTTC.

On this clonotype itself: This sequence may be a read error, since a much larger clone differs from it by one base. The rearrangement links TRBV28 to TRBJ1-5; D is ambiguous. This CDR3 is 17 amino acids long. In germline, CDR1 is MDHEN, CDR2 SYDVKM. The CDR3 nucleotides are TGTGCCACCTCCCTCCCGGGCGGGCCCTATAGCAATCAGCCCCGGCATTTT. It is translated as CATSLPGGPYSNQPRHF. The full variable domain, in which reference TRBV28 and TRBJ1-5 provide the parts outside the CDR3, is DVKVTQSSRYLVKRTGEKVFLECVQDMDHENMFWYRQDPGLGLRLIYFSYDVKMKEKGDIPEGYSVSREKKERFSLILESASTNQTSMYLCATSLPGGPYSNQPRHFGDGTRLSIL.

This clonotype was detected a few times. The chain recombines TRBV6-1 with TRBJ2-3; TRBD2 matches 14 bases. V trimming: 4 bases; J trimming: 1 base; junction bases outside the gene matches: 7. CDR1 MNHNS and CDR2 SASEGT come from the germline V gene. The CDR3 is 18 residues long. The CDR3 is CASSGKGLAGEGTDTQYF. Here the CDR3 DNA reads TGTGCCAGCAGTGGAAAGGGACTAGCGGGAGAGGGCACAGATACGCAGTATTTT.

This clonotype was recorded at least ten times. This chain joins TRBV7-6 and TRBJ2-3; D possibly corresponds to TRBD1 (6 bases). CDR3 length: 19 residues. CDR1 is SGHVS and CDR2 is FNYEAQ in the germline V gene. V lost 5 bases and J 0 bases, leaving 24 bases between the germline ends. This chain's CDR3 is CASSPEQDSLESSTDTQYF. In DNA form, the CDR3 reads TGTGCCAGCAGCCCCGAGCAGGACAGCCTAGAATCTAGCACAGATACGCAGTATTTT.

This clonotype was picked up many times. The V and J genes are TRBV3-1 and TRBJ2-2; D is unresolved. This CDR3 comprises 15 residues. Between the trimmed V and J ends, which lost 1 base and 5 bases, there was a span of 11 bases. Germline V gives CDR1 LGHDT, CDR2 YNNKEL (reference sequence). CDR3 amino acids: CASSQVSSYTGELFF. The DNA of the CDR3 is TGTGCCAGCAGCCAAGTGTCTAGTTATACCGGGGAGCTGTTTTTT. Full variable domain (remainder filled in from reference TRBV3-1 and TRBJ2-2): DTAVSQTPKYLVTQMGNDKSIKCEQNLGHDTMYWYKQDSKKFLKIMFSYNNKELIINETVPNRFSPKSPDKAHLNLHINSLELGDSAVYFCASSQVSSYTGELFFGEGSRLTVL.

By frequency in the sample, this clonotype is medium-sized. V and J are TRBV19 and TRBJ2-2, with D hard to call. This CDR3 contains 13 residues. Per germline, CDR1 LNHDA and CDR2 SQIVND (reference sequence). V gave up 3 bases and J gave up 5 bases, with 7 bases separating them. This CDR3 reads CASSIVRTGELFF. The CDR3 nucleotides are TGTGCCAGTAGTATTGTGCGGACCGGGGAGCTGTTTTTT.

This clonotype was counted many times. This chain joins TRBV9 and TRBJ1-1, with D perhaps matching TRBD1 (5 bases). V gave up 0 bases and J gave up 1 base, with 16 bases separating them. Germline CDR1 is SGDLS and CDR2 is YYNGEE. The CDR3 loop spans 17 amino acids. CDR3 amino acids: CASSVGGATVRNTEAFF. The CDR3 DNA sequence: TGTGCCAGCAGCGTAGGTGGTGCGACAGTCCGGAACACTGAAGCTTTCTTT.

This chain links TRBV3-1 with TRBJ2-3; D remains unclear. V lost 4 bases and J lost 1, with 9 bases in between. The CDR3 sequence is 14 residues long. CDR1 and CDR2 from the germline V gene are LGHDT and YNNKEL (reference sequence). This CDR3 is CASSPGQRTDTQYF. CDR3 nucleotide sequence: TGTGCCAGCAGCCCTGGGCAGCGCACAGATACGCAGTATTTT.

The chain combines TRBV7-9 with TRBJ2-3, with TRBD2 matching 15 bases. The CDR3 has 20 amino acids. V lost 4 bases and J lost 3; bases outside the gene matches: 14. The V gene's germline CDR1 is SEHNR and CDR2 FQNEAQ (reference sequence). CDR3 residues: CASSSHAGLAGGFLTDTQYF. The CDR3, as DNA: TGTGCCAGCAGCTCCCACGCCGGACTAGCGGGAGGGTTTTTGACAGATACGCAGTATTTT.

A word on this clonotype: Being one base from a much bigger clone, this may be a read error. The chain recombines TRBV5-3 with TRBJ2-5; 7 bases map to TRBD1. TRBV5-3 is an ORF, with its function uncertain. The CDR3 is 15 residues long. V shed 8 bases and J 2 bases; nucleotides not matched to a gene: 12. CDR3 bases: TGTGCCAGCAACCTATTGGCAGGGGGACAAGAGACCCAGTACTTC. Encoded protein: CASNLLAGGQETQYF.

The table lists this clonotype with a few counts. The chain couples TRBV18 to TRBJ2-7; 7 positions match TRBD1. The V and J ends lost 1 base and 4 bases, in that order; junction bases with no gene match: 4. CDR3 length equals 14 residues. The germline V gene encodes CDR1 KGHSH and CDR2 LQKENI. The CDR3 bases are TGTGCCAGCTCACCACGGGACAGACCTTACGAGCAGTACTTC. Encoded protein: CASSPRDRPYEQYF.

This clonotype has at least ten counts. V gene TRBV18 combines with J gene TRBJ2-7, with D possibly TRBD2 on 5 matching bases. Germline values: CDR1 KGHSH, CDR2 LQKENI. V gave up 3 bases and J gave up 2 bases, with 11 bases separating them. The CDR3 consists of 14 residues. CDR3 DNA: TGTGCCAGCTCACCGGAGACTACCGCCTACGAGCAGTACTTC. It yields the protein CASSPETTAYEQYF.

The gene calls are TRBV12-3 or TRBV12-4 and TRBJ2-7; D is tentatively TRBD1 or TRBD2 (5 bases each). Trimming cost V 3 bases and J 6 bases, with 9 bases left between them. The CDR3 has 12 residues. The CDR3: CASSFSGTEQYF. CDR3 DNA: TGTGCCAGCAGTTTTTCAGGGACCGAGCAGTACTTC.

This chain connects TRBV13 to TRBJ2-7, with D perhaps matching TRBD1 or TRBD2 (5 bases each). The CDR3 runs 14 residues. V lost 0 bases and J 5 bases, leaving 11 bases between the germline ends. Germline CDR1 PRHDT, CDR2 FYEKMQ (reference sequence). CDR3 nucleotide sequence: TGTGCCAGCAGCTTAGGGGGACCCCCGGACGAGCAGTACTTC. Its protein product is CASSLGGPPDEQYF.

Ten or more counts support this clonotype. The rearrangement links TRBV6-1 to TRBJ2-7, with 9 bases lining up with TRBD2. Trimming removed 2 bases from V and 6 bases from J; junction bases left unmatched: 8. The germline V gene has CDR1 MNHNS and CDR2 SASEGT. This CDR3 has 15 residues. The CDR3, as DNA: TGTGCCAGCAGTGAATTTGTAGCGGGAGTTGGCGAGCAGTACTTC. Translation gives CASSEFVAGVGEQYF.

As concerns this clonotype: A much larger clone differs from this one at a single base, so this may be a read error. J is TRBJ2-7 and V is TRBV20-1; 7 bases fit TRBD2. The germline V gene encodes CDR1 DFQATT and CDR2 SNEGSKA (reference sequence). The CDR3 contains 14 residues. The CDR3 region is CSARDGGGSYEQHF. The CDR3 coding sequence is TGCAGTGCTAGAGATGGAGGCGGGAGCTACGAGCAGCACTTC.

The J gene is TRBJ2-3, the V gene TRBV21-1. TRBV21-1 is a pseudogene segment. The CDR3 is 12 amino acids. CDR3 residues: CASSKSADAQYF. CDR3 DNA sequence: TGTGCCAGCAGCAAATCAGCAGATGCGCAGTATTTT.